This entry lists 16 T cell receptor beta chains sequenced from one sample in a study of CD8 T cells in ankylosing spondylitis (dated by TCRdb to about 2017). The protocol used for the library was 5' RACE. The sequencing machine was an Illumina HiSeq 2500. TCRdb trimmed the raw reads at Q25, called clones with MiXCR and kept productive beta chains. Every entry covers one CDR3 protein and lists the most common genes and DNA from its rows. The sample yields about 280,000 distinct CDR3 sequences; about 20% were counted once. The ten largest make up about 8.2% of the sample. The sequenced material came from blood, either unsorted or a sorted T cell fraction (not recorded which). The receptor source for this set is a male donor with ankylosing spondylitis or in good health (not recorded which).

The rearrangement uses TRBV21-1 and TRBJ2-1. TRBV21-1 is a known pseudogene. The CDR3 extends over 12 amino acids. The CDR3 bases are TGTGCCAGCAGCCTTACGACAACTGAGCAGTTCTTC. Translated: CASSLTTTEQFF.

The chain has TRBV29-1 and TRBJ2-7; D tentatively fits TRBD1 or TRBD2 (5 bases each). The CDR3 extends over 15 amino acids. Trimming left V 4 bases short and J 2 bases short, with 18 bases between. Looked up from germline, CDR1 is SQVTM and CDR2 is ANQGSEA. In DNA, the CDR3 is TGCAGCGTTGCAGGGTTCGGGGACCGCCCCTACGAGCAGTACGTC. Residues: CSVAGFGDRPYEQYV.

CDR3 residues: CSVEGLGGGGRYNEQFF. The CDR3 DNA reads as TGCAGCGTTGAGGGATTAGGGGGGGGCGGGAGGTACAATGAGCAGTTCTTC. J is TRBJ2-1 and V is TRBV29-1; the match to TRBD2 covers 8 bases. The CDR3 loop spans 17 amino acids. The germline V gene encodes CDR1 SQVTM and CDR2 ANQGSEA. Trimming removed 3 bases from V and 4 bases from J; junction bases left unmatched: 14.

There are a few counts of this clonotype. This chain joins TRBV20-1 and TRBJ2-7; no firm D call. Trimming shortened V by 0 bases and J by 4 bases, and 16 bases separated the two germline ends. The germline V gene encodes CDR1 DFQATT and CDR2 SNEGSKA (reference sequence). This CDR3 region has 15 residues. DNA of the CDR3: TGCAGTGCTAGAGATAAAACGGACCTTCCGTACGAGCAGTACGTC. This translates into CSARDKTDLPYEQYV.

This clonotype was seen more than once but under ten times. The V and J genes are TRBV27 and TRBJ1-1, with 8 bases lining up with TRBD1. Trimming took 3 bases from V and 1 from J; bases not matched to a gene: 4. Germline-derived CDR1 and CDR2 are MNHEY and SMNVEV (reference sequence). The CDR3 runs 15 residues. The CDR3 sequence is CASSLLQGENTEAFF. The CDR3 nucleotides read TGTGCCAGCAGTTTGCTACAGGGGGAGAACACTGAAGCTTTCTTT.

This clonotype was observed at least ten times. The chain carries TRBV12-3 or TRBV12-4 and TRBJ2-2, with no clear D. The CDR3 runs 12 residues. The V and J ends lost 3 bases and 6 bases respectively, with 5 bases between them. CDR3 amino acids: CASSFTAGELFF. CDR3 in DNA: TGTGCCAGCAGTTTTACAGCCGGGGAGCTGTTTTTT.

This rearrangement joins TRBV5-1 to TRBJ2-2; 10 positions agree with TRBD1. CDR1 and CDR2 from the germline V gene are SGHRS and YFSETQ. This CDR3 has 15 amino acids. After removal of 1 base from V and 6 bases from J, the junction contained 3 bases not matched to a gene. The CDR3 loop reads CASSLKDRGSGELFF. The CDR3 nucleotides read TGCGCCAGCAGCTTGAAGGACAGGGGGTCCGGGGAGCTGTTTTTT.

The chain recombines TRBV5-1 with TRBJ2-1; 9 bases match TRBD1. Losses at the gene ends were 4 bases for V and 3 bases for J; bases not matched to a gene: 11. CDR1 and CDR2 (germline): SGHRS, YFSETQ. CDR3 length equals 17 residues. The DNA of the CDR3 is TGCGCCAGCAGCGTATTACAGGGGGCGGGTATCTACAATGAGCAGTTCTTC. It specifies CASSVLQGAGIYNEQFF. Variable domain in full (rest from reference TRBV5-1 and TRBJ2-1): KAGVTQTPRYLIKTRGQQVTLSCSPISGHRSVSWYQQTPGQGLQFLFEYFSETQRNKGNFPGRFSGRQFSNSRSEMNVSTLELGDSALYLCASSVLQGAGIYNEQFFGPGTRLTVL.

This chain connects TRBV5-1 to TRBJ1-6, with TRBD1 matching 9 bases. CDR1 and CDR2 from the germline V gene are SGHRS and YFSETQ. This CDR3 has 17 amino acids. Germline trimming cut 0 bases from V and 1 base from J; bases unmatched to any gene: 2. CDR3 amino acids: CASSLEGQGSYNSPLHF. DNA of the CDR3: TGCGCCAGCAGCTTGGAGGGACAGGGATCCTATAATTCACCCCTCCACTTT. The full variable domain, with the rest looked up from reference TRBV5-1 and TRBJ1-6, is KAGVTQTPRYLIKTRGQQVTLSCSPISGHRSVSWYQQTPGQGLQFLFEYFSETQRNKGNFPGRFSGRQFSNSRSEMNVSTLELGDSALYLCASSLEGQGSYNSPLHFGNGTRLTVT.

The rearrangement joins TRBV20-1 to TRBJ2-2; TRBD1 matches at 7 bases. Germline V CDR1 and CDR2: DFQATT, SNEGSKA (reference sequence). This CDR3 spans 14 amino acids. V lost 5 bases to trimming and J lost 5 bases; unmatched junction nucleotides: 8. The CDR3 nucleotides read TGCAGTGCTCCGGACAGGACAACTACCGGGGAGCTGTTTTTT. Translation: CSAPDRTTTGELFF.

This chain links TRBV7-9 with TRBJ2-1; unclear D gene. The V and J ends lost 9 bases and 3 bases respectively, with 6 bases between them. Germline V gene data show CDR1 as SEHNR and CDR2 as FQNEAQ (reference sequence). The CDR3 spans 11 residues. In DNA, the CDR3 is TGTGCCAGTACTTTCTACAATGAGCAGTTCTTC. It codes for CASTFYNEQFF.

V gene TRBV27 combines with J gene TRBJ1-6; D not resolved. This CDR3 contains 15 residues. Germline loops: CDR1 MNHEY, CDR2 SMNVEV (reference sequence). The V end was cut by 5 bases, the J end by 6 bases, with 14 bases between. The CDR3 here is CASSPPAASNSPLHF. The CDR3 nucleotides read TGTGCCAGCAGTCCCCCGGCGGCTTCTAATTCACCCCTCCACTTT.

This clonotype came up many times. CDR3: CSVATGDNEKLFF. In DNA, the CDR3 is TGCAGCGTGGCGACAGGAGATAATGAAAAACTGTTTTTT. The chain combines TRBV29-1 with TRBJ1-4, with D perhaps TRBD1 (6 bases). Germline V gives CDR1 SQVTM, CDR2 ANQGSEA. The CDR3 totals 13 residues. The V end lost 6 bases, the J end lost 4 bases, and 12 bases lay between the germline ends.

The CDR3 reads CASSLTQGGYGYTF. Here the CDR3 DNA reads TGCGCCAGCAGCTTGACGCAGGGCGGCTATGGCTACACCTTC. The genes are TRBV5-1 and TRBJ1-2; D is possibly TRBD1 (5 bases). The germline V gene has CDR1 SGHRS and CDR2 YFSETQ. CDR3 length: 14 amino acids. The V end lost 1 base, the J end lost 4 bases, and 11 bases lay between the germline ends.

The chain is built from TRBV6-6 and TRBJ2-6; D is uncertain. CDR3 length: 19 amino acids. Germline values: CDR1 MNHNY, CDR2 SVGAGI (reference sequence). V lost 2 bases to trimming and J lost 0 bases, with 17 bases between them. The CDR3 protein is CASSYTGSDFLSGANVLTF. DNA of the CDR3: TGTGCCAGCAGTTACACGGGCAGCGATTTTCTCTCTGGGGCCAACGTCCTGACTTTC.

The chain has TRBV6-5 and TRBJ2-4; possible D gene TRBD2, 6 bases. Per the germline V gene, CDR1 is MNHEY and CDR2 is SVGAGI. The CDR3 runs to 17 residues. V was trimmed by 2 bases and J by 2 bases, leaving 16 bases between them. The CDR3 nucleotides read TGTGCCAGCAGTTACGGGACTGGCTTTACAACCAAAAACATTCAGTACTTC. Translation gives CASSYGTGFTTKNIQYF.